The clone carrying this T cell receptor (beta chain) turned up a few times. The antigen is unknown. These data originate in a study of shared clonotypes between healthy human individuals. Study at large: Three plates each covered CD4 naive and memory; CD8 naive two, CD8 memory one.

Assay: immunoSEQ multiplex PCR; the TCRdb copy retains only in-frame clones and omits some. The sample comprises 650,000 to 750,000 clones, less than 80% of which are singletons, and 1.8% rests with the top ten. The CDR3 sequence is 13 residues long. V was shortened by 4 bases and J by 6 bases, with 10 bases between the two germline ends. Overall study findings and caveats: On the whole, naive subsets had larger estimated richness than memory subsets had. Sequencing depth was expected to affect clonotype sharing among donors.

This TCR derives from a woman aged 25-40 years in good health. J is TRBJ2-2 and V is TRBV5-3; D is ambiguous. TRBV5-3 is given ORF status, its function remaining uncertain. Sequencing input: memory CD4+ T cells sorted from blood. The subset denotes: CD45RA-negative fraction. The CDR3 loop reads CARSPRYAGELFF. CDR3 nucleotides: TGTGCCAGAAGCCCTAGGTACGCCGGGGAGCTGTTTTTT.